This T cell receptor beta chain was sequenced for a study of T cell clusters in autoimmune cytopenias. Study-wide points: No cluster-lack signature appeared between secondary cytopenia and chronic lymphocytic leukemia patients, apparently due to lymphoma masking.

TRB was amplified from roughly 0.25 ug of peripheral blood genomic DNA per sample. As regards this clonotype: Its cognate antigen is unknown.

CDR3 length: 15 amino acids. TRB was amplified by touch-down multiplex PCR, primer pools A and B combined. TCRdb re-called the multiplex PCR reads, yielding one record per CDR3 amino acid sequence without DNA. Its listing shows 5,500 to 6,500 distinct CDR3 sequences. V usage is TRBV12-3 or TRBV12-4 and J usage is TRBJ2-3; the TCRdb D gene call, TRBD2, has no DNA to confirm it. This clonotype was obtained from a human donor with an autoimmune cytopenia or autoimmune hepatitis (not recorded which). Sequencing input: peripheral blood. The chain's CDR3 is CASRGLAGGTDTQYF.